This T cell receptor (beta chain) was retrieved from a study of T-cell reconstitution after alpha-beta-depleted transplantation in children. Unique molecular identifiers featured in how the TCRbeta library was prepared. Each CDR3 protein is one row after TCRdb ran MiXCR on the PCR reads. The data show 85,000 to 120,000 distinct CDR3 sequences, with approximately 5.4% seen just once and about 6.1% held by the top ten. This clonotype has ten or more counts. This CDR3 has 13 amino acids. The V segment lost 6 bases and the J segment 5 bases; nucleotides outside the gene matches: 8. In germline, CDR1 is SQVTM, CDR2 ANQGSEA.

The sequence came from a female patient between 2 and 15 years old who had a stem cell transplant for Fanconi anemia, so the T cells may come from the graft donor. The chain employs TRBV29-1 and TRBJ2-7; 9 bases agree with TRBD1. The sequencing here drew on PBMCs, mostly from graft donor cells, taken 60 days after TCRalphabeta/CD19-depleted stem cell transplant. The CDR3 sequence: CSVTGTGYDEQYF. In nucleotides, the CDR3 is TGCAGCGTCACCGGGACAGGGTATGACGAGCAGTACTTC.